The T cell receptor (beta chain) under discussion was sequenced for a study of beta chain features in type 1 diabetes. Study results and limitations: Whatever favoring of shorter templates PCR might show would apply equally to patients and controls.

This clone has only a few counts. Its antigen is unidentified. The sequenced template was cDNA made from the entire isolated RNA. The table came from immunoSEQ multiplex PCR; TCRdb's copy has only in-frame clones and leaves some out. The repertoire holds hundreds of thousands of clones, about 14% seen once, with around 0.095% in the top ten. In all sorted populations, purity surpassed 95%. Trimming pared 5 bases from V and 9 bases from J, leaving 13 bases between. This CDR3 has 13 amino acids. From germline, CDR1 is SEHNR and CDR2 FQNEAQ (reference sequence). The source material was naive CD4+ T cells from blood. This TCR derives from a man younger than 35 in good health. V is TRBV7-9 and J is TRBJ1-4; D unresolved. Written as DNA, the CDR3 is TGTGCCAGCAGCGTCGGGCTGGGGAAAAAACTGTTTTTT. Translation: CASSVGLGKKLFF.